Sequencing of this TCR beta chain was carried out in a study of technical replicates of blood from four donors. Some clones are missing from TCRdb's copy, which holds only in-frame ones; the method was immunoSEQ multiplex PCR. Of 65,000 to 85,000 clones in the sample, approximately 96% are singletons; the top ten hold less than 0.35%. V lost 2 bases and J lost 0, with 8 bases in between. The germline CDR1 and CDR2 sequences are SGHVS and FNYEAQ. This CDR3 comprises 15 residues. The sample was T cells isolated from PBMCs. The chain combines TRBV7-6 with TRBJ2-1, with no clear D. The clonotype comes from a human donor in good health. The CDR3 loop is CASSLLAVSYNEQFF. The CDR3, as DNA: TGTGCCAGCAGCTTATTAGCTGTCTCCTACAATGAGCAGTTCTTC.